This TCR beta chain was captured by sequencing in a study of blood T cell repertoires in COVID-19. About the study: Collection of acute and convalescent COVID-19 samples took place in the United States, Italy and Spain. PBMCs, B-cell-depleted T cells, or T cells were the source of the cDNA or gDNA that made up the material.

Authors' methods: Counts of nucleated cells, estimated from reference gene primer amplification, were obtained. Only in-frame clones appear in the TCRdb table, and some are missing; sequencing was by immunoSEQ multiplex PCR. The V and J calls and clone size are taken from that table; D and trimming were inferred from the DNA. The sample lists around 270,000 clones; about 89% were seen once. Sequenced sample: peripheral blood. The source is a man aged 35-49 years with acute or convalescent COVID-19.

CDR3 coding DNA: TGTGCCAGCAGCTTATTTAGCGGGACAGGGATAGCCAAAAACATTCAGTACTTC. Amino acids: CASSLFSGTGIAKNIQYF. The V gene is TRBV7-8, the J gene TRBJ2-4, with a weak D call TRBD1 (9 bases). The CDR3 length is 18 residues. Germline V gene lookup returns CDR1 SGHVS and CDR2 FQNEAQ. V lost 2 bases and J 0 bases, leaving 17 bases between the germline ends.